Below, one TCR beta chain is given with its context. The data were obtained in a study of regulatory T cells in long-lasting Graves disease. Trimming removed 4 bases from V and 4 bases from J; junction bases left unmatched: 7. Per the germline V gene, CDR1 is MDHEN and CDR2 is SYDVKM. The CDR3 sequence is 15 residues long. HTBI primers from iRepertoire and Arm-PCR of CDR3 regions yielded the TCR beta libraries. As handled by the study authors: About 62 TRBV and about 15 TRBJ segments were identified across samples. A single record per CDR3 protein comes from TCRdb applying MiXCR to the multiplex PCR reads. TCRdb, not the original authors, processed these V and J calls. The table lists 550,000 or so distinct CDR3 sequences, around 12% of them singletons. The time point: newly diagnosed GD, antithyroid drugs for less than 3 months. Following extraction of RNA from PBMCs, that RNA was used to make the TCR library.

The sample also formed part of further work on T cells in Graves' hyperthyroidism and ophthalmopathy.

This receptor was obtained from a woman aged 25 to 45 with Graves disease. The genes are TRBV28 and TRBJ2-1; 7 nucleotides align to TRBD1. The sample consisted of peripheral blood mononuclear cells (PBMCs), taken at new diagnosis, from a patient treated with antithyroid drugs. CDR3 coding DNA: TGTGCCAGCAGTTCCCCAACGACAGGGTACAATGAGCAGTTCTTC. This codes for CASSSPTTGYNEQFF.